Shown below are 28 T cell receptor beta chains from a single sample sequenced in a study of T-cell reconstitution after alpha-beta-depleted transplantation in children. The TCRbeta library incorporated unique molecular identifiers. TCRdb re-derived calls from the PCR reads in MiXCR, one entry per CDR3 protein. The profile shows a few hundred thousand distinct CDR3 sequences, roughly 27% of them singletons. This specimen was PBMCs, taken before TCRalphabeta/CD19-depleted stem cell transplant. Receptor source: a boy in the first two years of life with Wiskott-Aldrich syndrome, due to receive a stem cell transplant.

This clonotype appeared a single time. J is TRBJ2-1 and V is TRBV5-4; D is uncertain. The CDR3 has 11 amino acids. Germline V gene data show CDR1 as SGHNT and CDR2 as YYREEE (reference sequence). Trimming cost V 6 bases and J 8 bases, with 9 bases left between them. CDR3 sequence (DNA): TGTGCCAGCATGGCAGGCGATGAGCAGTTCTTC. Its protein product is CASMAGDEQFF. Supplemented by reference TRBV5-4 and TRBJ2-1, the full variable domain reads ETGVTQSPTHLIKTRGQQVTLRCSSQSGHNTVSWYQQALGQGPQFIFQYYREEENGRGNFPPRFSGLQFPNYSSELNVNALELDDSALYLCASMAGDEQFFGPGTRLTVL.

Only a few counts were recorded for this clonotype. The rearrangement uses TRBV5-1 and TRBJ2-4; D call uncertain. The germline V gene has CDR1 SGHRS and CDR2 YFSETQ. This CDR3 is built from 16 residues. V was clipped by 1 base and J by 6 bases, with 17 bases between them. CDR3 in DNA: TGCGCCAGCAGCTTGTTTTTTTCGCAATTAACAAACATTCAGTACTTC. This codes for CASSLFFSQLTNIQYF.

Only a few counts were recorded for this clonotype. The rearrangement joins TRBV20-1 to TRBJ1-5; no reliable D call. The V gene lost 3 bases and the J gene lost 4 bases, with 4 bases spanning the gap. CDR1 is DFQATT and CDR2 is SNEGSKA in the germline V gene (reference sequence). CDR3 size: 11 residues. In nucleotides, the CDR3 is TGCAGTGCTAGGAGGAATCAGCCCCAGCATTTT. This translates into CSARRNQPQHF.

V and J are TRBV14 and TRBJ2-1, with TRBD2 identical over 8 bases. The CDR3 consists of 15 residues. Germline V gene lookup returns CDR1 SGHDN and CDR2 FVKESK. V dropped 6 bases and J dropped 8; count of bases not matched to a gene: 12. This chain's CDR3 is CASRPSGGPFYEQFF. The CDR3, as DNA: TGTGCCAGCAGACCGTCGGGAGGGCCCTTCTATGAGCAGTTCTTC.

CDR3 nucleotides: TGCGCCAGCAGCTTTAGCGGGAGTACGTCCTACGAGCAGTACTTC. Encoded protein: CASSFSGSTSYEQYF. This rearrangement joins TRBV5-1 to TRBJ2-7; 9 bases map to TRBD2. J was trimmed by 1 base and V by 2 bases; bases with no gene match: 4. The CDR3 contains 15 residues. CDR1 and CDR2 (germline): SGHRS, YFSETQ.

The chain uses TRBV24-1 and TRBJ2-5; D could derive from TRBD1 or TRBD2 (5 bases each). The CDR3 runs to 15 residues. Per the germline V gene, CDR1 is KGHDR and CDR2 is SFDVKD. V was clipped by 0 bases and J by 2 bases, with 9 bases between them. CDR3 in DNA: TGTGCCACCAGTGATTTGGGGGGTCAGCAAGAGACCCAGTACTTC. Translating it yields CATSDLGGQQETQYF.

The chain uses TRBV20-1 and TRBJ2-5; no definite D call. Trimming stripped 1 base from V and 5 bases from J, with 11 bases between. The CDR3 has 13 amino acids. CDR1 and CDR2 from the germline V gene are DFQATT and SNEGSKA (reference sequence). The DNA of the CDR3 is TGCAGTGCTAGAGTAGTCGCATCGGAGACCCAGTACTTC. Its protein is CSARVVASETQYF.

This rearrangement joins TRBV5-1 to TRBJ2-3; 7 nucleotides align to TRBD2. CDR1 is SGHRS and CDR2 is YFSETQ in the germline V gene. J was trimmed by 0 bases and V by 2 bases; bases with no gene match: 3. This CDR3 comprises 15 residues. The CDR3 is CASSLRGESTDTQYF. The DNA for the CDR3 is TGCGCCAGCAGCTTACGGGGGGAAAGCACAGATACGCAGTATTTT.

This clonotype was recorded a few times. V usage is TRBV4-1 and J usage is TRBJ2-3, with 14 bases aligning to TRBD2. The CDR3 is made up of 16 amino acids. After removal of 4 bases from V and 9 bases from J, the junction contained 9 bases not matched to a gene. Looked up from germline, CDR1 is MGHRA and CDR2 is YSYEKL. CDR3 sequence (DNA): TGCGCCAGCAGCCCCCATAAGACTAGCGGGAGGGCCACGCAGTATTTT. Translating it yields CASSPHKTSGRATQYF.

CDR3 in DNA: TGTGCCAGTACCGCTAGCGGTACCTCCTACAATGAGCAGTTCTTC. As protein: CASTASGTSYNEQFF. The chain has TRBV19 and TRBJ2-1; 7 bases are a match to TRBD2. Germline V gene lookup returns CDR1 LNHDA and CDR2 SQIVND (reference sequence). There are 15 residues in the CDR3. The V and J ends lost 7 bases and 0 bases, in that order; junction bases with no gene match: 6.

The V and J genes are TRBV3-1 and TRBJ2-5; weak D call: TRBD2 (6 bases). Germline V lookup: CDR1 LGHDT, CDR2 YNNKEL (reference sequence). The germline V and J ends were trimmed by 1 base and 0 bases, with 12 bases remaining between them. The CDR3 consists of 16 residues. The CDR3 DNA reads TGTGCCAGCAGCCAAGGGTTACGGACTAACCAAGAGACCCAGTACTTC. It translates to CASSQGLRTNQETQYF.

V gene TRBV20-1 combines with J gene TRBJ2-5; D gene ambiguous. The CDR3 totals 12 residues. CDR1 and CDR2 from the germline V gene are DFQATT and SNEGSKA (reference sequence). V lost 7 bases and J 5 bases, leaving 14 bases between the germline ends. The CDR3 region is CSVLRVSETQYF. CDR3 DNA: TGCAGTGTTCTTAGGGTCAGTGAGACCCAGTACTTC.

The table lists this clonotype with a count of one. The V and J genes are TRBV10-3 and TRBJ2-3, with D tentatively TRBD1 or TRBD2 (5 bases each). The V end was cut by 6 bases, the J end by 4 bases, with 17 bases between. The CDR3 runs to 15 residues. The germline V gene has CDR1 ENHRY and CDR2 SYGVKD. CDR3 region: CAIRGERWGADTQYF. The CDR3 DNA is TGTGCCATCAGGGGGGAGCGTTGGGGCGCAGATACGCAGTATTTT.

The V call is TRBV7-6, the J call TRBJ2-1; TRBD2 matches 9 bases. Germline trimming cut 5 bases from V and 3 bases from J; bases unmatched to any gene: 5. The length of the CDR3 is 15 residues. Germline assignment: CDR1 SGHVS and CDR2 FNYEAQ. The DNA of the CDR3 is TGTGCCAGCAGCCGACTAGCGGTAAACTACAATGAGCAGTTCTTC. It translates to CASSRLAVNYNEQFF.

J is TRBJ1-1 and V is TRBV5-1; the D is unclear. V shed 4 bases and J shed 3 bases, with 13 bases lying between them. Germline V gives CDR1 SGHRS, CDR2 YFSETQ. This CDR3 comprises 14 residues. The CDR3 DNA sequence: TGCGCCAGCAGCCTCTTGCCCCAGGACACTGAAGCTTTCTTT. Translating gives CASSLLPQDTEAFF.

This clonotype was detected only once. The chain recombines TRBV28 with TRBJ1-1; no definite D call. V lost 2 bases, J lost 6 bases, and 13 bases lay in between. From germline, CDR1 is MDHEN and CDR2 SYDVKM. The CDR3 is made up of 14 amino acids. CDR3 DNA sequence: TGTGCCAGCAGTTTAATTTCCGGCCAGTCTGAAGCTTTCTTT. Translation: CASSLISGQSEAFF. The full variable domain, with the rest looked up from reference TRBV28 and TRBJ1-1, is DVKVTQSSRYLVKRTGEKVFLECVQDMDHENMFWYRQDPGLGLRLIYFSYDVKMKEKGDIPEGYSVSREKKERFSLILESASTNQTSMYLCASSLISGQSEAFFGQGTRLTVV.

The chain has TRBV20-1 and TRBJ2-7, with 8 bases that match TRBD2. The CDR3 runs 14 residues. J gave up 5 bases and V 2 bases, and 8 bases lay outside the gene matches. Germline V gene sequence: CDR1 DFQATT, CDR2 SNEGSKA (reference sequence). CDR3 bases: TGCAGTGCTAGACACCTTAGCGGGAACGACGAGCAGTACTTC. Protein product: CSARHLSGNDEQYF.

The chain joins TRBV20-1 to TRBJ2-3; tentatively, D is TRBD1 (5 bases). CDR3 length equals 11 residues. The V end lost 6 bases, the J end lost 9 bases, and 13 bases lay between the germline ends. The germline CDR1 and CDR2 sequences are DFQATT and SNEGSKA (reference sequence). CDR3 loop: CSAQDVATQYF. As DNA, the CDR3 is TGCAGTGCACAGGACGTCGCGACGCAGTATTTT.

This clonotype has at least ten counts. The chain employs TRBV12-3 or TRBV12-4 and TRBJ2-1; tentatively, D is TRBD2 (5 bases). The CDR3 length is 13 residues. V was cut by 6 bases and J by 4 bases, with 10 bases left in between. CDR3 sequence reads: CASSLSGYNEQFF. The CDR3 nucleotides read TGTGCCAGCAGCTTGTCGGGGTACAATGAGCAGTTCTTC.

This rearrangement joins TRBV15 to TRBJ2-1; the D is unclear. The ends were cut back, 5 bases at V and 16 bases at J, with 18 bases in the middle. This CDR3 comprises 12 residues. CDR1 LNHNV and CDR2 YYDKDF come from the germline V gene (reference sequence). CDR3 sequence reads: CATSLEEGSEFF. In DNA form, the CDR3 reads TGTGCCACCAGCCTCGAGGAAGGGTCTGAATTCTTC.

The chain recombines TRBV10-3 with TRBJ2-6, with unresolved D. Germline V gene sequence: CDR1 ENHRY, CDR2 SYGVKD. This CDR3 has 17 residues. V was clipped by 2 bases and J by 0 bases, with 11 bases between them. The CDR3 loop is CAISENKGSSGANVLTF. The CDR3 DNA reads as TGTGCCATCAGTGAGAATAAGGGTAGCTCTGGGGCCAACGTCCTGACTTTC.

This chain joins TRBV7-2 and TRBJ1-6, with 8 bases aligning to TRBD1. Trimming removed 5 bases from V and 9 bases from J; junction bases left unmatched: 9. CDR3 length: 15 amino acids. CDR1 is SGHTA and CDR2 is FQGNSA in the germline V gene. The CDR3 region has the DNA TGTGCCAGCAGCCTAGGACAGGGAGGGACTTCACCCCTCCACTTT. It yields the protein CASSLGQGGTSPLHF.

This chain joins TRBV20-1 and TRBJ2-7, with D maybe TRBD2 (6 bases). Trimming stripped 3 bases from V and 5 bases from J, with 11 bases between. From germline, CDR1 is DFQATT and CDR2 SNEGSKA (reference sequence). The CDR3 is made up of 12 amino acids. The CDR3 bases are TGCAGTGCTAGCAGGGAGGTTGACGAGCAGTACTTC. It yields the protein CSASREVDEQYF.

Here the CDR3 DNA reads TGCGCCAGCAGCTTTGACAGGGGTCAAGGGGAGACCCAGTACTTC. It is translated as CASSFDRGQGETQYF. The chain employs TRBV5-1 and TRBJ2-5, with 8 nucleotides matching TRBD1. The CDR3 runs 15 residues. The J segment lost 5 bases and the V segment lost 2 bases, leaving 8 bases of the junction unmatched. The V gene's germline CDR1 is SGHRS and CDR2 YFSETQ.

The sample holds a few counts of this clonotype. The chain uses TRBV7-9 and TRBJ2-5; no definite D call. Germline CDR1 is SEHNR and CDR2 is FQNEAQ (reference sequence). This CDR3 has 15 amino acids. V was trimmed by 5 bases and J by 3 bases, leaving 16 bases between them. For the CDR3, the DNA is TGTGCCAGCAGCCCCCTCCGTCGAGTAGAAGAGACCCAGTACTTC. Amino acids: CASSPLRRVEETQYF.

This chain links TRBV7-9 with TRBJ2-3; TRBD2 matches 11 bases. CDR1 is SEHNR, CDR2 FQNEAQ, per germline (reference sequence). After removal of 5 bases from V and 4 bases from J, the junction contained 8 bases not matched to a gene. This CDR3 comprises 16 residues. This CDR3 is CASSLTSGSFPDTQYF. The CDR3 nucleotides are TGTGCCAGCAGCCTTACTAGCGGGAGCTTCCCAGATACGCAGTATTTT.

The rearrangement joins TRBV29-1 to TRBJ2-5; 11 bases fit TRBD2. CDR1 SQVTM and CDR2 ANQGSEA come from the germline V gene. The trim removed 6 bases at V and 4 bases at J, leaving 4 bases unmatched. This CDR3 is 13 amino acids long. CDR3 nucleotides: TGCAGCGTCCGCGGACTAGCGGGAGAGACCCAGTACTTC. It is translated as CSVRGLAGETQYF.

This clonotype was counted between two and nine times. J is TRBJ2-7 and V is TRBV4-2, with D perhaps matching TRBD2 (6 bases). Germline values: CDR1 LGHNA, CDR2 YNFKEQ. Trimming left V 0 bases short and J 2 bases short, with 17 bases between. The CDR3 is 17 amino acids. CDR3: CASSQDFGSGWPYEQYF. CDR3 sequence (DNA): TGTGCCAGCAGCCAAGATTTTGGAAGCGGGTGGCCCTACGAGCAGTACTTC.